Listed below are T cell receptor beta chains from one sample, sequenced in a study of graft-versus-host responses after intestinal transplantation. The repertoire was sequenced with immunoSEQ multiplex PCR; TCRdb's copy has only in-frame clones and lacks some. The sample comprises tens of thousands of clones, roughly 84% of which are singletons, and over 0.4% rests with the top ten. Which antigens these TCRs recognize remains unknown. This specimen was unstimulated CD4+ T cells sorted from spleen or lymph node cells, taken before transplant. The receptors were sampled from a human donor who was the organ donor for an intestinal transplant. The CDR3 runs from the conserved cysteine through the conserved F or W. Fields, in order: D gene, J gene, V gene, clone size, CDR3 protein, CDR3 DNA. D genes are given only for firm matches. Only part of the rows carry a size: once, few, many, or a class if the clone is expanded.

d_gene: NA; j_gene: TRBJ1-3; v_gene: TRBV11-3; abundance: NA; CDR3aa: CASSRRTASGNTIYF; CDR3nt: TGTGCCAGCAGCCGGAGGACAGCCTCTGGAAACACCATATATTTT
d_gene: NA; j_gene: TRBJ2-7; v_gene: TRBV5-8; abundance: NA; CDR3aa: CASSSWTRLLGEQYF; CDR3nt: TGTGCCAGCAGCTCCTGGACACGTCTTCTTGGCGAGCAGTACTTC
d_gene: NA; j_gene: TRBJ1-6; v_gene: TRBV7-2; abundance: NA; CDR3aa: CASSRSPTGLNSPLHF; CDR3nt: TGTGCCAGCAGCCGATCCCCGACGGGGCTTAATTCACCCCTCCACTTT
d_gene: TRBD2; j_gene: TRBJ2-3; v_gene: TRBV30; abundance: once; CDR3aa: CAWVRSGGTQYF; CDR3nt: TGTGCCTGGGTTCGTTCGGGGGGTACGCAGTATTTT
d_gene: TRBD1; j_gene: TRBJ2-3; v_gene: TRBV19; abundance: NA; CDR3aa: CASSGQGARYF; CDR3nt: TGTGCCAGTAGTGGACAGGGGGCTCGGTATTTT
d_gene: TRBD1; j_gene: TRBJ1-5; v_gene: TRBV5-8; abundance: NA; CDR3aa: CASSFALTTGNNQPQHF; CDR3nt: TGTGCCAGCAGCTTTGCCCTAACGACAGGGAACAATCAGCCCCAGCATTTT
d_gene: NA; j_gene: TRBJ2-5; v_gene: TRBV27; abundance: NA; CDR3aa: CASSMDRETQYF; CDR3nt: TGTGCCAGCAGTATGGACCGCGAGACCCAGTACTTC
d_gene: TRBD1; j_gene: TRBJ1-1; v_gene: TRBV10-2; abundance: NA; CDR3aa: CASSEPYRGETEAFF; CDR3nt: TGCGCCAGCAGTGAACCATACAGGGGGGAGACTGAAGCTTTCTTT
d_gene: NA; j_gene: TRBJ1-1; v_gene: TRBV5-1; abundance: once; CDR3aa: CASSLDWGIEAFF; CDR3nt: TGCGCCAGCAGCTTGGATTGGGGGATTGAAGCTTTCTTT
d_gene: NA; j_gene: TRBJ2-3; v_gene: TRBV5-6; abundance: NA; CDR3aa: CASSLPRGATQYF; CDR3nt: TGTGCCAGCAGCTTGCCCAGGGGGGCTACGCAGTATTTT
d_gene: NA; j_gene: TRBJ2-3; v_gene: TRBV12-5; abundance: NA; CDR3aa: CASGLVLQGADTQYF; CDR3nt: TGTGCTAGTGGTTTGGTACTACAGGGAGCAGATACGCAGTATTTT
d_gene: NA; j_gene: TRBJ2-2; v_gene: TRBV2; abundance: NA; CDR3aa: CASSGENTGELFF; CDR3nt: TGTGCCAGCTCGGGGGAGAACACCGGGGAGCTGTTTTTT
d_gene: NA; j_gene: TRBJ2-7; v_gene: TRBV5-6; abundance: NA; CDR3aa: CASSLAWGNEQYF; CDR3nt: TGTGCCAGCAGCTTGGCTTGGGGAAACGAGCAGTACTTC
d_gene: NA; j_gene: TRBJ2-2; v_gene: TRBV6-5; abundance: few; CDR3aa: CASREGTGELFF; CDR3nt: TGTGCCAGCAGGGAGGGCACCGGGGAGCTGTTTTTT
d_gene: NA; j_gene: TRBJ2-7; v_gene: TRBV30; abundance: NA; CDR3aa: CAWRTRPTYEQYF; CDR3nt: TGTGCCTGGAGGACTAGACCTACCTACGAGCAGTACTTC
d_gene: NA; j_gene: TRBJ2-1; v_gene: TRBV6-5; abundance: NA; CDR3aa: CASSYLGQQFF; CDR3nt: TGTGCCAGCAGTTATTTAGGGCAACAGTTCTTC
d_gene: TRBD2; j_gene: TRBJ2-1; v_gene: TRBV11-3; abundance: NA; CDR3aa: CASSLGTSGYNEQFF; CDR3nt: TGTGCCAGCAGCTTAGGGACTAGCGGCTACAATGAGCAGTTCTTC
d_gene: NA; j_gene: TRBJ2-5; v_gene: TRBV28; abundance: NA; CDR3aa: CASSSERGGGETQYF; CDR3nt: TGTGCCAGCAGTTCCGAGAGGGGTGGGGGAGAGACCCAGTACTTC
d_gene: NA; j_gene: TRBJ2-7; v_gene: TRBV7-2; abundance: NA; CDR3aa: CASSLSQSPYEQYF; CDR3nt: TGTGCCAGCAGCTTATCTCAGAGTCCCTACGAGCAGTACTTC
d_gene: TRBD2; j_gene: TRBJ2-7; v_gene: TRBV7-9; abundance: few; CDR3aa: CASSLGLAGGLLPYEQYF; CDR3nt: TGTGCCAGCAGCTTAGGACTAGCGGGGGGGTTATTACCCTACGAGCAGTACTTC
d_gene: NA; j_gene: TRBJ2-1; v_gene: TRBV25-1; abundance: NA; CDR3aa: CASSDYNEQFF; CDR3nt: TGTGCCAGCAGTGACTACAATGAGCAGTTCTTC
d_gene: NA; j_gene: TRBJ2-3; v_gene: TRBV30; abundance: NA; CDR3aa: CAWRGTSTDTQYF; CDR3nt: TGTGCCTGGAGGGGTACCTCCACAGATACGCAGTATTTT
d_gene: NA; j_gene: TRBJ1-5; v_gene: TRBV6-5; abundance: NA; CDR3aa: CASSLGLSNQPQHF; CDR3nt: TGTGCCAGCAGCCTGGGGCTTAGCAATCAGCCCCAGCATTTT
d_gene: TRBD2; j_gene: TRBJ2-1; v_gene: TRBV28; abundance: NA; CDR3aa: CASSFRGLAVHNEQFF; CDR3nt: TGTGCCAGCAGTTTTCGAGGACTAGCGGTACACAATGAGCAGTTCTTC
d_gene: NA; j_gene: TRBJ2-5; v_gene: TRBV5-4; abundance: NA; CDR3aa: CASSLGPKETQYF; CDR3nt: TGTGCCAGCAGCTTGGGACCGAAAGAGACCCAGTACTTC
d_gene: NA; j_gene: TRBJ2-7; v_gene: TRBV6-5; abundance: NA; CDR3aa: CASSYRYGPYEQYF; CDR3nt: TGTGCCAGCAGTTACCGGTACGGACCCTACGAGCAGTACTTC